The 19 T cell receptor beta chains listed next were all sequenced from one sample in a study of shared T cell receptors in the human thymus. The table came from immunoSEQ multiplex PCR; TCRdb's copy has only in-frame clones and leaves some out. The sample lists 600,000 or so clones; about 89% were seen once. In addition, the sample was reused for a study of human thymus T cells.

Material: thymocytes. The origin of the receptors is a boy in the first two years of life with a congenital heart defect.

V usage is TRBV15 and J usage is TRBJ2-2, with 10 bases identical to TRBD2. V trimming: 1 base; J trimming: 5 bases; junction bases outside the gene matches: 7. This CDR3 comprises 17 residues. The germline V gene has CDR1 LNHNV and CDR2 YYDKDF (reference sequence). Here the CDR3 DNA reads TGTGCCACCAGCAGAGCGAAACTAGCGGGAAAAACCGGGGAGCTGTTTTTT. Encoded protein: CATSRAKLAGKTGELFF.

J is TRBJ2-1 and V is TRBV19, with D maybe TRBD2 (5 bases). Trimming took off 4 bases at V and 0 bases at J, with 13 bases between the two ends. In germline, CDR1 is LNHDA, CDR2 SQIVND (reference sequence). This CDR3 has 16 amino acids. The CDR3 DNA reads TGTGCCAGTAGTAGCGTCGGAGGCCTCTCCTACAATGAGCAGTTCTTC. Encoded protein: CASSSVGGLSYNEQFF.

DNA of the CDR3: TGTGCCAGCAGCCGGGACAGGAGTAATCAGCCCCAGCATTTT. Protein: CASSRDRSNQPQHF. V is TRBV6-5 and J is TRBJ1-5, with 8 bases that match TRBD1. This CDR3 comprises 14 residues. CDR1 and CDR2 from the germline V gene are MNHEY and SVGAGI. V shed 6 bases, J shed 4 bases, and the junction held 5 bases outside the gene matches.

CDR3 DNA sequence: TGTGCCAGTAGTATAGATCGGGACACTGAAGCTTTCTTT. Translation: CASSIDRDTEAFF. This sequence joins TRBV19 and TRBJ1-1; D uncertain. Germline assignment: CDR1 LNHDA and CDR2 SQIVND (reference sequence). CDR3 length: 13 residues. Trimming removed 0 bases from V and 3 bases from J, with 5 bases in between.

Only one count was recorded for this clone. In DNA, the CDR3 is TGTGCCAGCAGGGGGACTTCACGGAGCACAGATACGCAGTATTTT. Translating gives CASRGTSRSTDTQYF. V usage is TRBV9 and J usage is TRBJ2-3; D possibly corresponds to TRBD2 (6 bases). The CDR3 spans 15 residues. Trimming pared 5 bases from V and 0 bases from J, leaving 13 bases between. Germline CDR1 is SGDLS and CDR2 is YYNGEE.

The chain joins TRBV14 to TRBJ2-1; 8 bases line up with TRBD2. V trimming: 2 bases; J trimming: 0 bases; junction bases outside the gene matches: 9. CDR1 is SGHDN, CDR2 FVKESK, per germline. There are 18 residues in the CDR3. The CDR3 DNA follows: TGTGCCAGCAGCCAATTCCTGTCAAGCGGGAGCTCCTACAATGAGCAGTTCTTC. As protein: CASSQFLSSGSSYNEQFF.

The rearrangement uses TRBV25-1 and TRBJ2-7, with 13 bases fitting TRBD2. The V gene end was trimmed by 3 bases and the J gene end by 6 bases; junction bases not matched to a gene: 5. In germline, CDR1 is MGHDK, CDR2 SYGVNS. The CDR3 has 15 residues. DNA of the CDR3: TGTGCCAGCAGTGAGAGTGGACTAGCGGGAGTCGAGCAGTACTTC. Its protein is CASSESGLAGVEQYF.

This clone was detected a few times. V usage is TRBV18 and J usage is TRBJ2-3; D is unclear. Trimming pared 2 bases from V and 6 bases from J, leaving 9 bases between. This CDR3 region has 13 residues. CDR1 is KGHSH and CDR2 is LQKENI in the germline V gene. In DNA form, the CDR3 reads TGTGCCAGCTCACCAGGTCGGGTGGATACGCAGTATTTT. Translation gives CASSPGRVDTQYF.

The rearrangement joins TRBV4-3 to TRBJ2-5; D possibly corresponds to TRBD2 (7 bases). The germline gives CDR1 LGHNA, CDR2 YSLEER. Trimming took 0 bases from V and 4 from J, leaving 18 bases between them. This CDR3 comprises 17 residues. The CDR3 DNA sequence: TGCGCCAGCAGCCAAGATGGGGGGGCGTATCTCCGAGAGACCCAGTACTTC. Residues: CASSQDGGAYLRETQYF.

This rearrangement joins TRBV7-9 to TRBJ1-6; no firm D call. With 5 bases removed from V and 3 bases from J, the gap between germline ends came to 17 bases. Germline values: CDR1 SEHNR, CDR2 FQNEAQ (reference sequence). The CDR3 has 17 amino acids. CDR3 nucleotide sequence: TGTGCCAGCAGCCAAGGCTGCGGTTCAGACTATAATTCACCCCTCCACTTT. Its protein is CASSQGCGSDYNSPLHF.

This clone was seen a handful of times. V gene TRBV2 combines with J gene TRBJ1-1; 7 bases map to TRBD1. The CDR3 is made up of 16 amino acids. Germline CDR1 SNHLY, CDR2 FYNNEI. J lost 0 bases, V lost 2 bases, and 6 bases had no gene match. As DNA, the CDR3 is TGTGCCAGCAGTGAACCGACAGGGATCATGAACACTGAAGCTTTCTTT. Protein sequence: CASSEPTGIMNTEAFF.

V and J are TRBV19 and TRBJ1-1; D unresolved. This CDR3 has 18 amino acids. The V gene's germline CDR1 is LNHDA and CDR2 SQIVND (reference sequence). V lost 5 bases and J lost 1, with 23 bases in between. CDR3 in DNA: TGTGCCAGTAGTCCTCACCTTTGGACTCCCCGGGGGAACACTGAAGCTTTCTTT. Translated: CASSPHLWTPRGNTEAFF.

The chain carries TRBV30 and TRBJ2-3; the match to TRBD2 covers 12 bases. This CDR3 comprises 19 residues. Trimming took 2 bases from V and 2 from J; bases not matched to a gene: 14. Germline CDR1 is GTSNPN and CDR2 is SVGIG (reference sequence). CDR3 in amino acids: CAWSSTSHGLAGSTDTQYF. CDR3 sequence (DNA): TGTGCCTGGAGTTCTACGTCTCATGGACTAGCGGGGTCCACAGATACGCAGTATTTT.

This sequence joins TRBV19 and TRBJ2-1; 13 bases are a match to TRBD2. The CDR3 spans 17 residues. CDR1 is LNHDA, CDR2 SQIVND, per germline (reference sequence). J lost 4 bases, V lost 3 bases, and 6 bases had no gene match. CDR3 sequence (DNA): TGTGCCAGTAGTATCCGGACTAGCGGGAGTGGGTACAATGAGCAGTTCTTC. This gives the protein CASSIRTSGSGYNEQFF.

The CDR3 DNA reads as TGTGCCAGCAGTGCCCCCCGCGGGACAGATCCCTCCTACGAGCAGTACTTC. It specifies CASSAPRGTDPSYEQYF. The chain recombines TRBV28 with TRBJ2-7; D may be TRBD1 (7 bases). The V end was cut by 5 bases, the J end by 0 bases, with 20 bases between. The V gene's germline CDR1 is MDHEN and CDR2 SYDVKM. The CDR3 consists of 17 residues.

The V and J genes are TRBV4-1 and TRBJ2-5; D not certain. V was trimmed by 5 bases and J by 1 base, leaving 14 bases between them. CDR1 and CDR2 (germline): MGHRA, YSYEKL. The CDR3 spans 15 residues. The CDR3 DNA follows: TGCGCCAGCAGCGGCTCTACAGCCTCCCAAGAGACCCAGTACTTC. This translates into CASSGSTASQETQYF.

The V call is TRBV15, the J call TRBJ1-1; weak D call: TRBD1 (6 bases). There are 15 residues in the CDR3. Per the germline V gene, CDR1 is LNHNV and CDR2 is YYDKDF (reference sequence). The V and J ends lost 2 bases and 1 base respectively, with 11 bases between them. The CDR3: CATSRNTGWNTEAFF. The CDR3 nucleotides read TGTGCCACCAGCAGAAATACAGGGTGGAACACTGAAGCTTTCTTT.

A few counts support this clone. The chain employs TRBV4-3 and TRBJ1-2, with a weak D call TRBD1 (5 bases). Trimming pared 0 bases from V and 7 bases from J, leaving 30 bases between. Looked up from germline, CDR1 is LGHNA and CDR2 is YSLEER. The CDR3 runs 20 residues. The CDR3 is CASSQDVVSPSSGGVCGYTF. The CDR3 bases are TGCGCCAGCAGCCAAGATGTTGTTAGCCCCTCCTCCGGGGGAGTGTGTGGCTACACCTTC.

J is TRBJ1-1 and V is TRBV6-1; D may be TRBD1 (5 bases). The germline V gene encodes CDR1 MNHNS and CDR2 SASEGT. The CDR3 has 13 amino acids. With 6 bases removed from V and 1 base from J, the gap between germline ends came to 9 bases. In DNA form, the CDR3 reads TGTGCCAGCAGATGGACACCGAACACTGAAGCTTTCTTT. It encodes CASRWTPNTEAFF.